The next 30 T cell receptor beta chains were all read from a single sample in a study of T-cell memory formation after mild COVID-19. TCRdb re-called the 5' RACE reads with MiXCR, one entry per CDR3 protein. The sample gives 450,000 or so distinct CDR3 sequences, around 27% of which show up once; about an eighth is in the top ten. The material sequenced was PBMCs or a T cell subset sorted from them (not recorded which). The receptor source for this set is an adult woman who had mild COVID-19 (a few samples of this study predate the infection). Cell type and time point are not known.

This chain uses TRBV5-1 with TRBJ1-4; unclear D gene. The CDR3 runs 14 residues. V lost 0 bases to trimming and J lost 7 bases, with 10 bases between them. From germline, CDR1 is SGHRS and CDR2 YFSETQ. The CDR3 sequence is CASSLGQEIEKLFF. CDR3 in DNA: TGCGCCAGCAGCTTGGGGCAAGAGATTGAAAAACTGTTTTTT.

The J gene is TRBJ2-4, the V gene TRBV7-9; D tentatively fits TRBD1 or TRBD2 (6 bases each). From germline, CDR1 is SEHNR and CDR2 FQNEAQ (reference sequence). Between the trimmed V and J ends, which lost 3 bases and 13 bases, there was a span of 16 bases. This CDR3 spans 13 amino acids. CDR3 DNA: TGTGCCAGCAGCTTGAGGGGGGTCCTAACCCAGTACTTC. It translates to CASSLRGVLTQYF.

This clonotype was observed a handful of times. The chain uses TRBV20-1 and TRBJ1-5; 7 bases are shared with TRBD1. CDR3 length: 14 residues. CDR1 DFQATT and CDR2 SNEGSKA come from the germline V gene (reference sequence). J gave up 7 bases and V 0 bases, and 6 bases lay outside the gene matches. CDR3 protein: CSAREQQGYQPQHF. CDR3 nucleotides: TGCAGTGCTAGAGAGCAACAGGGGTACCAGCCCCAGCATTTT.

There are a few counts of this clonotype. The gene calls are TRBV7-8 and TRBJ2-1, with 7 bases identical to TRBD1. Trimming at V came to 5 bases and at J to 10 bases, leaving 17 bases not matched to a gene. CDR1 is SGHVS and CDR2 is FQNEAQ in the germline V gene. This CDR3 contains 16 residues. The CDR3 sequence is CASSPRDSVHTHEQFF. In DNA form, the CDR3 reads TGTGCCAGCAGCCCACGGGACAGCGTCCACACACACGAGCAGTTCTTC.

The gene calls are TRBV12-3 or TRBV12-4 and TRBJ2-1, with D hard to call. V was shortened by 5 bases and J by 9 bases, with 11 bases between the two germline ends. This CDR3 has 12 amino acids. CDR3 residues: CASSLRPGEQFF. The CDR3 bases are TGTGCCAGCAGTCTACGGCCGGGTGAGCAGTTCTTC.

This chain connects TRBV11-1 to TRBJ2-7, with D possibly called TRBD1 or TRBD2 (5 bases each). The length of the CDR3 is 15 residues. Trimming stripped 4 bases from V and 4 bases from J, with 17 bases between. Per germline, CDR1 SGHAT and CDR2 FQDESV (reference sequence). The CDR3 DNA sequence: TGTGCCAGCAGCTCGGGACCCAGGTTATCGTACGAGCAGTACTTC. Protein: CASSSGPRLSYEQYF.

The chain links TRBV7-3 to TRBJ2-1; 8 nucleotides line up with TRBD2. Germline CDR1 SGHTA, CDR2 FQGTGA. The CDR3 has 15 amino acids. V lost 5 bases to trimming and J lost 0 bases; unmatched junction nucleotides: 3. The CDR3 DNA follows: TGTGCCAGCAGCGTTAGCGGGGCCTCCTACAATGAGCAGTTCTTC. Amino acid sequence: CASSVSGASYNEQFF.

This clonotype appeared a few times. This chain joins TRBV12-3 or TRBV12-4 and TRBJ2-3; D ambiguous. The CDR3 is made up of 15 amino acids. V shed 6 bases and J shed 2 bases, with 15 bases lying between them. The CDR3 protein is CASSPYGHNTDTQYF. CDR3 coding DNA: TGTGCCAGCAGCCCCTACGGGCACAACACAGATACGCAGTATTTT.

This chain links TRBV21-1 with TRBJ2-4; whether TRBD1, the table's D call, matches the DNA was not checked. TRBV21-1 has pseudogene status. The CDR3 has 23 residues. DNA of the CDR3: TGTGCCAGCAGCAAAGCCCGGGTTAATGTGGCTCAAATGAAAGCCCTAGCCAAAAACATTCAGTACTTC. Amino acid sequence: CASSKARVNVAQMKALAKNIQYF.

The chain links TRBV27 to TRBJ2-2, with 16 bases aligning to TRBD2. Germline V gene data show CDR1 as MNHEY and CDR2 as SMNVEV (reference sequence). Losses at the gene ends were 3 bases for V and 5 bases for J; bases not matched to a gene: 6. The CDR3 spans 18 residues. In nucleotides, the CDR3 is TGTGCCAGCAGTTTCGCGGGACTAGCGGGGGGGCATACCGGGGAGCTGTTTTTT. This sequence encodes CASSFAGLAGGHTGELFF.

The J gene is TRBJ1-2, the V gene TRBV12-3 or TRBV12-4; D is unclear. CDR3 length: 14 amino acids. V dropped 3 bases and J dropped 3 bases, with 11 bases sitting between them. The CDR3 sequence is CASSLFLSDYGYTF. In nucleotides, the CDR3 is TGTGCCAGCAGTTTGTTTCTGAGTGACTATGGCTACACCTTC.

The V call is TRBV3-1, the J call TRBJ2-2; 9 nucleotides match TRBD1. The CDR3 covers 16 residues. Unmatched junction bases numbered 5, after V lost 2 bases and J lost 4 bases. The germline gives CDR1 LGHDT, CDR2 YNNKEL (reference sequence). The CDR3 nucleotides read TGTGCCAGCAGCCAACCCGGGACAGGGACCACCGGGGAGCTGTTTTTT. Translation gives CASSQPGTGTTGELFF.

CDR3 in DNA: TGTGCCAGCAGCGTTACCGGGACAGTGGCCTACGAGCAGTACTTC. Translated: CASSVTGTVAYEQYF. The chain has TRBV3-1 and TRBJ2-7; 7 nucleotides match TRBD1. In germline, CDR1 is LGHDT, CDR2 YNNKEL (reference sequence). The CDR3 totals 15 residues. V was clipped by 5 bases and J by 2 bases; unmatched bases: 9.

This clonotype occurred a few times. The J gene is TRBJ1-5, the V gene TRBV7-8; D not resolved. CDR3 length equals 19 residues. V lost 5 bases to trimming and J lost 3 bases, with 26 bases between them. Looked up from germline, CDR1 is SGHVS and CDR2 is FQNEAQ. CDR3 sequence reads: CASSRARVGVPYDNQPQHF. DNA of the CDR3: TGTGCCAGCAGCCGAGCGAGGGTTGGAGTCCCATATGACAATCAGCCCCAGCATTTT.

The CDR3 region has the DNA TGTGCCAGCAGCTTAGGAAAGAGCGGGGCTTTCTTT. Its protein product is CASSLGKSGAFF. The J gene is TRBJ1-1, the V gene TRBV7-2; D is uncertain. CDR3 length equals 12 residues. V was shortened by 1 base and J by 11 bases, with 11 bases between the two germline ends. Per germline, CDR1 SGHTA and CDR2 FQGNSA.

The CDR3 DNA is TGTGCCAGCAGTTCCCGCCTCTCGGGGAAGGGGGCAGATACGCAGTATTTT. It yields the protein CASSSRLSGKGADTQYF. V usage is TRBV7-8 and J usage is TRBJ2-3; D is perhaps TRBD1 (6 bases). The V and J ends lost 6 bases and 4 bases respectively, with 23 bases between them. Germline CDR1 reads SGHVS; CDR2 reads FQNEAQ. The CDR3 is 17 amino acids.

The chain couples TRBV10-3 to TRBJ1-1, with 9 bases lining up with TRBD1. The CDR3 sequence is 13 residues long. V dropped 11 bases and J dropped 3; count of bases not matched to a gene: 7. Germline V gives CDR1 ENHRY, CDR2 SYGVKD. The CDR3 nucleotides read TGTGCCCACGGGGACAGGGTGCACACTGAAGCTTTCTTT. The encoded protein is CAHGDRVHTEAFF.

This clonotype was observed a few times. An end of the junction differs from the germline gene, which may be a read error. The chain recombines TRBV2 with TRBJ2-7, with 10 bases that match TRBD1. Germline CDR1 reads SNHLY; CDR2 reads FYNNEI. This CDR3 comprises 12 residues. CDR3 coding DNA: TGTGCCAGCAGTGAATTGACAGGGGGCGGGGGTTTC. Translation gives CASSELTGGGGF.

This clonotype occurred a few times. The rearrangement uses TRBV27 and TRBJ2-7, with a possible D match to TRBD2 (5 bases). The CDR3 extends over 15 amino acids. Deletions cut 1 base from V and 4 bases from J, with 14 bases between. From germline, CDR1 is MNHEY and CDR2 SMNVEV (reference sequence). CDR3 protein: CASSLYGSGGYEQYF. CDR3 sequence (DNA): TGTGCCAGCAGTTTATACGGTTCTGGAGGATACGAGCAGTACTTC.

This clonotype was counted between two and nine times. This chain uses TRBV5-1 with TRBJ2-5, with 14 positions matching TRBD2. Trimming took 4 bases from V and 4 from J; bases not matched to a gene: 18. Germline CDR1 and CDR2: SGHRS and YFSETQ. The CDR3 totals 20 residues. The CDR3 coding sequence is TGCGCCAGCAGCCGTGTACCAGGACTAGCGGGAGGAGAGGAAGGAGAGACCCAGTACTTC. Its protein is CASSRVPGLAGGEEGETQYF.

This clonotype occurred a few times. The chain is built from TRBV9 and TRBJ2-4; D ambiguous. Trimming shortened V by 0 bases and J by 1 base, and 14 bases separated the two germline ends. This CDR3 comprises 17 residues. Germline CDR1 and CDR2: SGDLS and YYNGEE. For the CDR3, the DNA is TGTGCCAGCAGCGTAGTGGGTGGGTTTCGGGCCAAAAACATTCAGTACTTC. Encoded protein: CASSVVGGFRAKNIQYF.

V gene TRBV12-3 or TRBV12-4 combines with J gene TRBJ2-1; 10 bases agree with TRBD2. V trimming: 1 base; J trimming: 1 base; junction bases outside the gene matches: 4. This CDR3 is built from 17 residues. The CDR3 DNA is TGTGCCAGCAGTTTAGGTCTAGCGGGAGTGTCCTACAATGAGCAGTTCTTC. Translation gives CASSLGLAGVSYNEQFF.

This chain links TRBV5-1 with TRBJ1-2, with TRBD1 matching over 7 bases. CDR1 SGHRS and CDR2 YFSETQ come from the germline V gene. V shed 6 bases, J shed 6 bases, and the junction held 8 bases outside the gene matches. The CDR3 totals 13 residues. The CDR3 DNA sequence: TGCGCCAGCATCGGACAGGAAGGGAATGGCTACACCTTC. Translation: CASIGQEGNGYTF. Complete variable domain (other parts from reference TRBV5-1 and TRBJ1-2): KAGVTQTPRYLIKTRGQQVTLSCSPISGHRSVSWYQQTPGQGLQFLFEYFSETQRNKGNFPGRFSGRQFSNSRSEMNVSTLELGDSALYLCASIGQEGNGYTFGSGTRLTVV.

This chain links TRBV6-2 or TRBV6-3 with TRBJ2-3; 8 bases line up with TRBD2. V trimming: 6 bases; J trimming: 2 bases; junction bases outside the gene matches: 4. CDR3 length: 14 amino acids. CDR1 is MNHEY and CDR2 is SVGEGT in the germline V gene. The DNA for the CDR3 is TGTGCCAGCAGGGGCGGGGGGACCACAGATACGCAGTATTTT. As protein: CASRGGGTTDTQYF.

This clonotype was counted a few times. This chain connects TRBV18 to TRBJ2-7; 12 bases are shared with TRBD1. With 5 bases clipped from V and 3 bases from J, the junction kept 8 bases outside the gene matches. CDR1 KGHSH and CDR2 LQKENI come from the germline V gene. The CDR3 runs 16 residues. DNA for the CDR3: TGTGCCAGCTCATCAACCGGGACAGGGGGCTTCTACGAGCAGTACTTC. The encoded protein is CASSSTGTGGFYEQYF.

This clonotype was found a few times. J is TRBJ1-1 and V is TRBV11-2; D possibly corresponds to TRBD1 (5 bases). The CDR3 sequence is 14 residues long. V lost 7 bases and J lost 10, with 22 bases in between. CDR1 is SGHAT and CDR2 is FQNNGV in the germline V gene. DNA of the CDR3: TGTGCCAGCACCCACATTGGTAGGGCTGGGGGAGCTTTCTTT. As protein: CASTHIGRAGGAFF.

The table lists this clonotype with a few counts. The chain joins TRBV12-3 or TRBV12-4 to TRBJ2-1; D gene ambiguous. This CDR3 comprises 14 residues. V shed 3 bases and J shed 4 bases, with 10 bases lying between them. The CDR3 nucleotides are TGTGCCAGCAGTTTCGGACCCCCTTACAATGAGCAGTTCTTC. Amino acids: CASSFGPPYNEQFF.

The chain couples TRBV24-1 to TRBJ2-2; TRBD1 agrees at 7 bases. Losses at the gene ends were 1 base for V and 7 bases for J; bases not matched to a gene: 14. The CDR3 loop spans 18 amino acids. CDR1 and CDR2 (germline): KGHDR, SFDVKD. The CDR3 spells CATSDFRQGEPRYGELFF. CDR3 nucleotides: TGTGCCACCAGTGATTTCCGACAGGGTGAACCCCGCTACGGGGAGCTGTTTTTT.

The CDR3 region is CASSSGTEYLKQYF. The CDR3 bases are TGTGCCAGCAGCTCCGGGACGGAGTACCTGAAGCAGTACTTC. This chain links TRBV11-2 with TRBJ2-7; D tentatively fits TRBD1 or TRBD2 (5 bases each). V was pared by 4 bases and J by 8 bases, with 18 bases between. CDR3 length: 14 residues. Germline V gene data show CDR1 as SGHAT and CDR2 as FQNNGV. The variable domain in full, completed from reference TRBV11-2 and TRBJ2-7, reads EAGVAQSPRYKIIEKRQSVAFWCNPISGHATLYWYQQILGQGPKLLIQFQNNGVVDDSQLPKDRFSAERLKGVDSTLKIQPAKLEDSAVYLCASSSGTEYLKQYFGPGTRLTVT.

This clonotype was seen only a few times. The chain couples TRBV27 to TRBJ1-5; D possibly corresponds to TRBD1 (6 bases). V was trimmed by 4 bases and J by 1 base, leaving 14 bases between them. Germline lookup yields CDR1 MNHEY and CDR2 SMNVEV (reference sequence). The CDR3 sequence is 16 residues long. CDR3 in DNA: TGTGCCAGCAGTTCACTACAGGGATCGAGCAATCAGCCCCAGCATTTT. This gives the protein CASSSLQGSSNQPQHF.